This T cell receptor beta chain was sequenced during a study of T-cell reconstitution after alpha-beta-depleted transplantation in children. Unique molecular identifiers were incorporated during preparation of the TCRbeta library. TCRdb recomputed calls from the PCR reads with MiXCR, one row per CDR3 protein. The data hold fewer than 750,000 distinct CDR3 sequences, with about a quarter observed a single time. Findings of the study overall: Once a year had passed after transplant, T-cell counts and diversity came mostly from newly produced T cells. At around two months after transplant, the alpha-beta T cells were reportedly derived from several hundred expanded clones that came from non-depleted graft cells. Surviving recipient cells, namely T cells and thymic progenitors, were the source of high day-60 TCRbeta diversity in some patients.

Trimming shortened V by 1 base and J by 0 bases, and 11 bases separated the two germline ends. The CDR3 has 16 residues. Germline V CDR1 and CDR2: SGHRS, YFSETQ. As concerns this clonotype: Its antigen is not known.

This receptor was taken from a boy under three years old with Wiskott-Aldrich syndrome, due to receive a stem cell transplant. This chain links TRBV5-1 with TRBJ1-3; D ambiguous. The sample consisted of PBMCs, taken before TCRalphabeta/CD19-depleted stem cell transplant. CDR3 sequence reads: CASSLHDGFSGNTIYF. The CDR3 coding sequence is TGCGCCAGCAGCTTGCACGACGGTTTCTCTGGAAACACCATATATTTT.